This T cell receptor beta chain originates from a study of chemoradiotherapy in HPV16-positive cancers. Study observations and caveats: For HPV16-positive patients, expanding HPV-responsive T cells associated with longer recurrence-free survival. Non-HPV-specific T cells did not expand in tumors during treatment, whereas candidate HPV-specific clones and E7-related motifs did.

This clone has a single count. Its cognate antigen is unknown. The repertoire was sequenced with immunoSEQ multiplex PCR; TCRdb's copy has only in-frame clones and lacks some. In the table there are 20,000 or so clones, 75% to 90% of which are singletons. Germline V CDR1 and CDR2: LNHDA, SQIVND (reference sequence). V gave up 7 bases and J gave up 3 bases; unmatched junction bases: 9. The CDR3 has 15 amino acids. Samples were taken several times over chemoradiotherapy. This receptor was taken from a human donor with HPV-associated anogenital cancer. The source was blood, collected from a patient who underwent chemoradiotherapy. The rearrangement uses TRBV19 and TRBJ1-5; 7 bases match TRBD1. This CDR3 is CASTLDRVVNQPQHF. The CDR3 DNA is TGTGCCAGTACCTTAGACAGGGTCGTCAATCAGCCCCAGCATTTT. The variable domain in full, completed from reference TRBV19 and TRBJ1-5, reads DGGITQSPKYLFRKEGQNVTLSCEQNLNHDAMYWYRQDPGQGLRLIYYSQIVNDFQKGDIAEGYSVSREKKESFPLTVTSAQKNPTAFYLCASTLDRVVNQPQHFGDGTRLSIL.